The sequence of this T cell receptor (beta chain) was determined in a study of blood T cell repertoires in COVID-19. Study in general: Donors in the United States, Italy and Spain gave samples during acute or convalescent COVID-19. T cells, B-cell-depleted T cells, or PBMCs provided the cDNA or gDNA that served as material.

Under the authors' procedure: Estimated nucleated cell counts came from reference gene primer amplification. Measured with immunoSEQ multiplex PCR; TCRdb has only the in-frame clones, and not every one. The V and J calls and clone size are taken from that table; D and trimming were inferred from the DNA. The sample consists of some 190,000 clones, around 85% of them appearing once. The receptor's source is a man between 60 and 70 years old with acute or convalescent COVID-19. Sample: peripheral blood.

In nucleotides, the CDR3 is TGTGCCAGCAGACAAACCTACGCCCGGGACAGGGGTTACGAGCAGTACTTC. Encoded protein: CASRQTYARDRGYEQYF. The gene calls are TRBV28 and TRBJ2-7; 10 positions match TRBD1. The germline V gene encodes CDR1 MDHEN and CDR2 SYDVKM. V was clipped by 6 bases and J by 4 bases; unmatched bases: 15. The CDR3 is made up of 17 amino acids. The full variable domain, in which reference TRBV28 and TRBJ2-7 provide the parts outside the CDR3, is DVKVTQSSRYLVKRTGEKVFLECVQDMDHENMFWYRQDPGLGLRLIYFSYDVKMKEKGDIPEGYSVSREKKERFSLILESASTNQTSMYLCASRQTYARDRGYEQYFGPGTRLTVT.